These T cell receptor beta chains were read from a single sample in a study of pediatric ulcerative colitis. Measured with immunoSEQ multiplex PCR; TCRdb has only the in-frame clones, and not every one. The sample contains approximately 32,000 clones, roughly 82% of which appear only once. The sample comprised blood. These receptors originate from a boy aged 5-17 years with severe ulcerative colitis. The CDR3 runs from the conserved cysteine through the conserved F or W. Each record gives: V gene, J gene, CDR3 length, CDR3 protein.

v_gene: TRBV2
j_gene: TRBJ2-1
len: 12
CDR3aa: CASNDRANEQFF

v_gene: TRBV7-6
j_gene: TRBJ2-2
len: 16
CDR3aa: CASSLAIGGVAGELFF

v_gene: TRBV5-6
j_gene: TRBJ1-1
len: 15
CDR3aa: CASSPTPTGDTEAFF

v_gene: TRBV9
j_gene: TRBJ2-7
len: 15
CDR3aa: CASSVGQAGGYEQYF

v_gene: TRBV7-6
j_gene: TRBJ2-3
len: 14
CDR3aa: CASSRTGPTDTQYF

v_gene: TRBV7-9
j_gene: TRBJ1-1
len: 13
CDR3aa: CASSQQGNTEAFF

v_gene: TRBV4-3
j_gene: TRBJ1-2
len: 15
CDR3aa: CASSQGLGQNYGYTF

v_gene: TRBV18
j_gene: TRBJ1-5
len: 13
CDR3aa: CASSDGSGQPQHF

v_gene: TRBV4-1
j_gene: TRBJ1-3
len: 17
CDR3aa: CASSQEGSLVSGNTIYF

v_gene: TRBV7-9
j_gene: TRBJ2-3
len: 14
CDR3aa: CASSPGTGTDTQYF

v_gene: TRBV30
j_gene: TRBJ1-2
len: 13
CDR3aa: CAWNRGQGQGYTF

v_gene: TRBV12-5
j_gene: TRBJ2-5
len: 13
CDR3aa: CASALGGEETQYF

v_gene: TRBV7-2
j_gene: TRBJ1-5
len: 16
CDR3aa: CASSSRTGNSNQPQHF

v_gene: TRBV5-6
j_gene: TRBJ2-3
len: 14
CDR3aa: CASSLRAGADTQYF

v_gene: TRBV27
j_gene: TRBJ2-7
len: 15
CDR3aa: CASSLFSAASYEQYF

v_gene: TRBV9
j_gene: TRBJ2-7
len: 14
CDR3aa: CASNLQGQGGEQYF

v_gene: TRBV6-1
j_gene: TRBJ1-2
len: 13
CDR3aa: CASSDGTGTTYTF

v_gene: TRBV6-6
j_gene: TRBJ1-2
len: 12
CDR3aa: CASSNPQGGYTF

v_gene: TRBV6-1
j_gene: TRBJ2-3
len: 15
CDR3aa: CASDPGGPNTDTQYF

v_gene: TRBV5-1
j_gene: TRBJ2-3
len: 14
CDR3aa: CATNVGGGTDTQYF

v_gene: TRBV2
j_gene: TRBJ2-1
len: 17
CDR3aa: CASSVCGPCGSYNEQFF

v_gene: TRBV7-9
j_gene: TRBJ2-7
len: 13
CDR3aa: CASSLGNSYEQYF

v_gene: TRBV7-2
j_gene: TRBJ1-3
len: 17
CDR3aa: CASSLGPVGVGGNTIYF

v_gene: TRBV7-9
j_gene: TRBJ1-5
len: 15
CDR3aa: CASSLAGGSNQPQHF

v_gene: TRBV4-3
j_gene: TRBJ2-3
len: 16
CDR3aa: CASSQDHSGGINTQYF

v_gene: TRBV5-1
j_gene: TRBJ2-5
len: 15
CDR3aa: CASHKTSGVGETQYF

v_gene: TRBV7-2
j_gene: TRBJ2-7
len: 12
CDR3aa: CASSPFDYEQYF

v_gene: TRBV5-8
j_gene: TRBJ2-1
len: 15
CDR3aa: CASSLVGGAYNEQFF

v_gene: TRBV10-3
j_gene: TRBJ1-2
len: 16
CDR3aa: CAISEAGTDLKYGYTF

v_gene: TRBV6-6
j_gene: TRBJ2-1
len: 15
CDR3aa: CASSYGRAGDNEQFF

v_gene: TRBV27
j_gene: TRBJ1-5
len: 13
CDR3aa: CASGTGVISPQHF

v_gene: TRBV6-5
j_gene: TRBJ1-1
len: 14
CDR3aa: CASSYGQRMVEAFF

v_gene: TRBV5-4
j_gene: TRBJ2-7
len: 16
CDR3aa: CASSLSLQTGLREQYF

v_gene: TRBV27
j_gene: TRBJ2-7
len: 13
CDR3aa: CASSLKTGYEQYF

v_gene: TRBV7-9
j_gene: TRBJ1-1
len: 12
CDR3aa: CASSQVTREAFF

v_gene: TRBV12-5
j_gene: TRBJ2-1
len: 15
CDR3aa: CASGLVQPGMNEQFF

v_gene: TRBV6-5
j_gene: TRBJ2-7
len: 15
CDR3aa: CASSYSGQDVYEQYF

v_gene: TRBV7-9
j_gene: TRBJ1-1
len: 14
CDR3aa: CASSWGQGSAEAFF

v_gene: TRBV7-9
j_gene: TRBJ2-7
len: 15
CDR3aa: CASSLAPGKGHEQYF

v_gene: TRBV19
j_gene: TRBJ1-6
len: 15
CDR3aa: CASSLRTVNNSPLHF

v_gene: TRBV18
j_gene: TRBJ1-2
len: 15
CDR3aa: CASSPATGVGYGYTF

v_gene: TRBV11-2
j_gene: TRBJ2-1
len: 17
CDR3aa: CASSPKRGVTASHEQFF

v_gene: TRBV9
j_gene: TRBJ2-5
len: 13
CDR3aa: CASSVGVEETQYF

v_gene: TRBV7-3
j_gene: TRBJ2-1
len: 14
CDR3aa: CASSGGPTYNEQFF

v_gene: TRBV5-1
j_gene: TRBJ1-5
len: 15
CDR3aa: CASSLEGAHNQPQHF

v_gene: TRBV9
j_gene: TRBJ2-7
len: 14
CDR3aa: CASSSDRDDNEQYF

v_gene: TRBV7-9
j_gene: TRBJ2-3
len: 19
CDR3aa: CASSLWGSGGANNTDTQYF

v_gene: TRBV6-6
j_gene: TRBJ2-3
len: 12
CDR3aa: CASSYHTDTQYF

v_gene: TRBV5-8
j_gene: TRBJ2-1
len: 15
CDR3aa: CASSLEGQGNNEQFF